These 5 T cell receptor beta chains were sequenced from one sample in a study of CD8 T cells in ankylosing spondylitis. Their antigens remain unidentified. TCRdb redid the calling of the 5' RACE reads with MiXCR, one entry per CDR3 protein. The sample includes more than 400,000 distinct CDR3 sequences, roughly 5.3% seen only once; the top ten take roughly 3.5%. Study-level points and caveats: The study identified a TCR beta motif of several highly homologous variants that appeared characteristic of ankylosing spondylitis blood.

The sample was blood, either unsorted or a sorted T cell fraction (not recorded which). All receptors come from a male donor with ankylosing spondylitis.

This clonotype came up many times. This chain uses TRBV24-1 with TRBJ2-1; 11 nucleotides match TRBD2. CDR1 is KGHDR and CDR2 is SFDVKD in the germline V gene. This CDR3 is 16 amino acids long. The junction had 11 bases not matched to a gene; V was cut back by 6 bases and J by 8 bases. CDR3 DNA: TGTGCCACCAGTTCGTTAGCGGGAGGGCCTACGTATGAGCAGTTCTTC. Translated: CATSSLAGGPTYEQFF.

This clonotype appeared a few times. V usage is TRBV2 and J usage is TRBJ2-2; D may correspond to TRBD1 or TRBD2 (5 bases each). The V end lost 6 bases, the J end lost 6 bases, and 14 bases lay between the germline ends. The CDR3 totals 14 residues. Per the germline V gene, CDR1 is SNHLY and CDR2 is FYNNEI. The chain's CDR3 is CASSPPQGPGELFF. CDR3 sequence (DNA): TGTGCCAGCAGCCCCCCTCAGGGACCCGGGGAGCTGTTTTTT.

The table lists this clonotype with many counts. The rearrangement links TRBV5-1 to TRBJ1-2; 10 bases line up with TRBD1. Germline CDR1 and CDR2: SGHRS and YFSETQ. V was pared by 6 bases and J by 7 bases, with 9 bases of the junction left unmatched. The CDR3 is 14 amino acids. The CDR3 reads CASTSGTGVGGYTF. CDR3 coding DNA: TGCGCCAGCACCTCGGGGACAGGGGTTGGTGGCTACACCTTC.

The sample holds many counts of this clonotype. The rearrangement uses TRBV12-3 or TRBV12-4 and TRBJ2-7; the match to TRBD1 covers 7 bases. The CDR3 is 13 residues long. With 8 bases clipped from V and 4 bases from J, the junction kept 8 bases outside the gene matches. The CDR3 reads CASGGQFLYEQYF. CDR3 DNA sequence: TGTGCCAGCGGGGGACAGTTCTTATACGAGCAGTACTTC.

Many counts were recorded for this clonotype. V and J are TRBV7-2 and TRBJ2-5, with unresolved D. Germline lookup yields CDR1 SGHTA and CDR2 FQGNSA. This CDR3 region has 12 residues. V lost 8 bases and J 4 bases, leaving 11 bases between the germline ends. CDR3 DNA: TGTGCCAGCTCAGCTTACGCAGAGACCCAGTACTTC. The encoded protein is CASSAYAETQYF.